These 30 T cell receptor beta chains were sequenced from one sample in a study of T cell responses to AZD1222 COVID-19 vaccine. Profiled with immunoSEQ multiplex PCR; TCRdb holds only in-frame clones, not every one. The sample holds 75,000 to 100,000 clones, roughly 91% seen once. This specimen was peripheral blood, taken on day 0 of AZD1222 vaccination. Receptors were obtained from an adult in good health.

The genes are TRBV6-6 and TRBJ1-1, with 10 bases aligning to TRBD1. V gave up 6 bases and J gave up 1 base; unmatched junction bases: 8. Germline V gene sequence: CDR1 MNHNY, CDR2 SVGAGI (reference sequence). CDR3 length equals 16 residues. The CDR3 loop is CASRDTGTGANTEAFF. For the CDR3, the DNA is TGTGCCAGCAGAGACACCGGGACAGGGGCGAACACTGAAGCTTTCTTT.

This chain connects TRBV5-5 to TRBJ1-2, with D maybe TRBD1 (5 bases). The CDR3 contains 17 residues. V was cut by 0 bases and J by 0 bases, with 15 bases left in between. Germline values: CDR1 SGHKS, CDR2 YYEKEE (reference sequence). In DNA, the CDR3 is TGTGCCAGCAGCTTGGCTAGTGTAGGGGCTGCTAACTATGGCTACACCTTC. This encodes CASSLASVGAANYGYTF.

The rearrangement links TRBV4-2 to TRBJ1-1, with D perhaps matching TRBD1 (5 bases). Trimming cost V 5 bases and J 1 base, with 8 bases left between them. CDR3 size: 13 residues. The germline CDR1 and CDR2 sequences are LGHNA and YNFKEQ. In DNA form, the CDR3 reads TGTGCCAGCAGCACCGGGGCGAACACTGAAGCTTTCTTT. This translates into CASSTGANTEAFF.

This clone came up once. The V call is TRBV24-1, the J call TRBJ2-1; tentatively, D is TRBD1 (5 bases). The germline gives CDR1 KGHDR, CDR2 SFDVKD. The V and J ends lost 5 bases and 9 bases respectively, with 13 bases between them. The CDR3 covers 13 residues. The CDR3, as DNA: TGTGCCACCAGTGGGGGCGGCAAAGGTGAGCAGTTCTTC. The encoded protein is CATSGGGKGEQFF.

Only a few counts were recorded for this clone. The rearrangement links TRBV29-1 to TRBJ2-1; TRBD2 matches at 9 bases. V was clipped by 1 base and J by 7 bases; unmatched bases: 5. This CDR3 is 14 amino acids long. Germline assignment: CDR1 SQVTM and CDR2 ANQGSEA. The DNA for the CDR3 is TGCAGCGTTGAAGCAGCGGGAGGCAGTAATGAGCAGTTCTTC. The encoded protein is CSVEAAGGSNEQFF.

The chain joins TRBV5-1 to TRBJ2-3; weak D call: TRBD1 (5 bases). Trimming removed 2 bases from V and 0 bases from J, with 19 bases in between. The CDR3 spans 18 residues. Germline lookup yields CDR1 SGHRS and CDR2 YFSETQ. The CDR3 is CASSFNPLQETSTDTQYF. CDR3 DNA: TGCGCCAGCAGCTTCAACCCCTTACAGGAAACTAGCACAGATACGCAGTATTTT. The full variable domain, in which reference TRBV5-1 and TRBJ2-3 provide the parts outside the CDR3, is KAGVTQTPRYLIKTRGQQVTLSCSPISGHRSVSWYQQTPGQGLQFLFEYFSETQRNKGNFPGRFSGRQFSNSRSEMNVSTLELGDSALYLCASSFNPLQETSTDTQYFGPGTRLTVL.

This clone occurred once. The chain carries TRBV9 and TRBJ1-3, with D possibly matching TRBD1 (5 bases). V was shortened by 0 bases and J by 0 bases, with 10 bases between the two germline ends. The germline CDR1 and CDR2 sequences are SGDLS and YYNGEE. This CDR3 has 16 amino acids. The CDR3: CASSVASGGSGNTIYF. In DNA, the CDR3 is TGTGCCAGCAGCGTAGCTAGCGGGGGCTCTGGAAACACCATATATTTT.

The J gene is TRBJ2-1, the V gene TRBV5-6; 12 nucleotides align to TRBD1. The CDR3 totals 19 residues. Germline trimming cut 5 bases from V and 1 base from J; bases unmatched to any gene: 13. From germline, CDR1 is SGHDT and CDR2 YYEEEE. CDR3 bases: TGTGCCAGCAGTCCTAGCCGGGACAGGGGGCTACTATCCTACAATGAGCAGTTCTTC. Translating it yields CASSPSRDRGLLSYNEQFF. The full variable domain, with the rest looked up from reference TRBV5-6 and TRBJ2-1, is DAGVTQSPTHLIKTRGQQVTLRCSPKSGHDTVSWYQQALGQGPQFIFQYYEEEERQRGNFPDRFSGHQFPNYSSELNVNALLLGDSALYLCASSPSRDRGLLSYNEQFFGPGTRLTVL.

This clone was seen a few times. The chain has TRBV11-1 and TRBJ2-7; D unclear. Germline V CDR1 and CDR2: SGHAT, FQDESV (reference sequence). The CDR3 contains 13 residues. V was trimmed by 1 base and J by 4 bases, leaving 8 bases between them. CDR3 loop: CASSLGPGYEQYF. The CDR3 DNA reads TGTGCCAGCAGCTTAGGCCCCGGGTACGAGCAGTACTTC.

The chain combines TRBV7-2 with TRBJ1-2; 12 bases match TRBD1. This CDR3 region has 16 residues. Looked up from germline, CDR1 is SGHTA and CDR2 is FQGNSA. The J segment lost 4 bases and the V segment lost 0 bases, leaving 3 bases of the junction unmatched. The CDR3 DNA reads as TGTGCCAGCAGCTTAGCGGGACAGGGGGCAAGCTATGGCTACACCTTC. Translating gives CASSLAGQGASYGYTF.

In DNA form, the CDR3 reads TGTGCCAGCAGAACAGGGGGCGCGGGGAATTCACCCCTCCACTTT. Encoded protein: CASRTGGAGNSPLHF. This sequence joins TRBV2 and TRBJ1-6; 9 nucleotides agree with TRBD1. V trimming: 6 bases; J trimming: 7 bases; junction bases outside the gene matches: 7. Per the germline V gene, CDR1 is SNHLY and CDR2 is FYNNEI. CDR3 size: 15 residues.

The rearrangement joins TRBV6-1 to TRBJ2-1; possible D gene TRBD1, 6 bases. This CDR3 region has 16 residues. Trimming took off 4 bases at V and 0 bases at J, with 13 bases between the two ends. In germline, CDR1 is MNHNS, CDR2 SASEGT. DNA of the CDR3: TGTGCCAGCAGTGCGCACAGGGTTAGCTCCTACAATGAGCAGTTCTTC. It encodes CASSAHRVSSYNEQFF.

CDR3 nucleotides: TGTGCCAGCAGTTTATATCCCGGGGTTAATCAGCCCCAGCATTTT. As protein: CASSLYPGVNQPQHF. The rearrangement joins TRBV27 to TRBJ1-5, with D uncertain. V lost 1 base, J lost 4 bases, and 11 bases lay in between. The CDR3 is 15 residues long. Per germline, CDR1 MNHEY and CDR2 SMNVEV (reference sequence).

The chain joins TRBV6-5 to TRBJ1-1; 8 nucleotides agree with TRBD1. Per germline, CDR1 MNHEY and CDR2 SVGAGI. With 8 bases clipped from V and 2 bases from J, the junction kept 7 bases outside the gene matches. The CDR3 is 14 residues long. For the CDR3, the DNA is TGTGCCAGCGGAACCGGGACAGGCAACACTGAAGCTTTCTTT. Amino acid sequence: CASGTGTGNTEAFF.

This clone appeared a few times. The sample contains more than one DNA sequence encoding this CDR3. The chain is built from TRBV3-1 (or the pseudogene TRBV3-2) and TRBJ1-2; D may be TRBD1 (5 bases). V lost 1 base and J 8 bases, leaving 11 bases between the germline ends. Germline CDR1 and CDR2: LGHDT and YNNKEL (reference sequence). This CDR3 is built from 13 residues. The CDR3 sequence is CASSQAGGGGYTF. The CDR3 nucleotides read TGTGCCAGCAGCCAAGCCGGGGGTGGGGGCTACACCTTC.

The rearrangement links TRBV19 to TRBJ1-5; unclear D gene. Germline V lookup: CDR1 LNHDA, CDR2 SQIVND (reference sequence). V lost 6 bases and J lost 4, with 19 bases in between. The CDR3 is 16 residues long. In DNA, the CDR3 is TGTGCCAGTAGGAATATCGCTTTGGGTGGGAATCAGCCCCAGCATTTT. Residues: CASRNIALGGNQPQHF. Full variable domain (missing parts from reference TRBV19 and TRBJ1-5): DGGITQSPKYLFRKEGQNVTLSCEQNLNHDAMYWYRQDPGQGLRLIYYSQIVNDFQKGDIAEGYSVSREKKESFPLTVTSAQKNPTAFYLCASRNIALGGNQPQHFGDGTRLSIL.

The V call is TRBV7-2, the J call TRBJ2-7; 14 bases line up with TRBD2. Germline CDR1 and CDR2: SGHTA and FQGNSA. The CDR3 spans 18 residues. Trimming cost V 5 bases and J 3 bases; bases outside gene matches: 12. CDR3 sequence (DNA): TGTGCCAGCAGCCAACCATCCGGGACTAGCGGGAGAGGCTACGAGCAGTACTTC. Translation gives CASSQPSGTSGRGYEQYF. Full variable domain (outside the CDR3, taken from reference TRBV7-2 and TRBJ2-7): GAGVSQSPSNKVTEKGKDVELRCDPISGHTALYWYRQSLGQGLEFLIYFQGNSAPDKSGLPSDRFSAERTGGSVSTLTIQRTQQEDSAVYLCASSQPSGTSGRGYEQYFGPGTRLTVT.

The chain joins TRBV5-5 to TRBJ1-2; TRBD1 aligns across 7 bases. From germline, CDR1 is SGHKS and CDR2 YYEKEE (reference sequence). The junction had 5 bases not matched to a gene; V was cut back by 1 base and J by 2 bases. The CDR3 totals 15 residues. CDR3 DNA sequence: TGTGCCAGCAGCTTGAGCCCAGGGGGGAACTATGGCTACACCTTC. This codes for CASSLSPGGNYGYTF.

The rearrangement uses TRBV2 and TRBJ1-5, with D possibly TRBD1 on 5 matching bases. The V gene's germline CDR1 is SNHLY and CDR2 FYNNEI. This CDR3 region has 17 residues. Trimming took 4 bases from V and 0 from J, leaving 16 bases between them. CDR3 DNA: TGTGCCAGCAGTGTAAGGACCAGGGCTTATAGCAATCAGCCCCAGCATTTT. Encoded protein: CASSVRTRAYSNQPQHF.

This chain joins TRBV7-3 and TRBJ2-5, with TRBD2 matching 13 bases. Germline CDR1 is SGHTA and CDR2 is FQGTGA. Unmatched junction bases numbered 13, after V lost 5 bases and J lost 7 bases. The CDR3 runs 17 residues. The CDR3 DNA reads as TGTGCCAGCAGCCCGGGACTAGCGGGACAAACAGGGGCGACCCAGTACTTC. It translates to CASSPGLAGQTGATQYF.

This clone has only one observation. The chain is built from TRBV30 and TRBJ1-6; no firm D call. V was trimmed by 0 bases and J by 7 bases, leaving 16 bases between them. The CDR3 runs to 16 residues. Germline V gives CDR1 GTSNPN, CDR2 SVGIG (reference sequence). CDR3 sequence (DNA): TGTGCCTGGAGTGTATCAGGCCCCCGGCGGAATTCACCCCTCCACTTT. This sequence encodes CAWSVSGPRRNSPLHF.

In the case of this clone: Other DNA sequences in this specimen translate into the identical CDR3. The chain links TRBV5-6 to TRBJ2-1; no definite D call. The CDR3 runs to 11 residues. Germline assignment: CDR1 SGHDT and CDR2 YYEEEE. V was trimmed by 0 bases and J by 10 bases, leaving 5 bases between them. CDR3: CASSLALEQFF. The CDR3 coding sequence is TGTGCCAGCAGCTTGGCTCTGGAGCAGTTCTTC.

CDR3 amino acids: CASSNLGQANLEPTF. The CDR3, as DNA: TGTGCCAGCAGTAACCTGGGACAGGCCAATCTAGAGCCCACCTTC. The chain links TRBV6-6 to TRBJ1-2; 8 bases are shared with TRBD1. Germline trimming cut 5 bases from V and 13 bases from J; bases unmatched to any gene: 18. This CDR3 has 15 amino acids. Germline CDR1 and CDR2: MNHNY and SVGAGI (reference sequence).

CDR3 in amino acids: CASSYGNGMNTEAFF. CDR3 DNA sequence: TGTGCCAGCAGTTACGGGAACGGTATGAACACTGAAGCTTTCTTT. V and J are TRBV6-5 and TRBJ1-1; the D is unclear. Germline V gene sequence: CDR1 MNHEY, CDR2 SVGAGI. The CDR3 contains 15 residues. Trimming removed 2 bases from V and 0 bases from J, with 10 bases in between.

The rearrangement links TRBV9 to TRBJ1-5, with D uncertain. The germline V gene has CDR1 SGDLS and CDR2 YYNGEE. The CDR3 totals 17 residues. Between the trimmed V and J ends, which lost 3 bases and 7 bases, there was a span of 23 bases. The CDR3 DNA sequence: TGTGCCAGCAGCGAGGGAAAAAGTTTGGCAGCGGCCCAGCCCCAGCATTTT. Protein product: CASSEGKSLAAAQPQHF.

This clone was observed once. This sequence joins TRBV5-4 and TRBJ2-7; the D gene is possibly TRBD1 (6 bases). The CDR3 length is 14 residues. Deletions cut 4 bases from V and 2 bases from J, with 13 bases between. Germline lookup yields CDR1 SGHNT and CDR2 YYREEE (reference sequence). The CDR3 spells CASSNTGTTYEQYF. The CDR3 nucleotides are TGTGCCAGCAGCAACACCGGGACAACCTACGAGCAGTACTTC.

The rearrangement links TRBV28 to TRBJ1-2, with D tentatively TRBD1 (5 bases). Germline V gene data show CDR1 as MDHEN and CDR2 as SYDVKM. With 8 bases removed from V and 4 bases from J, the gap between germline ends came to 14 bases. The CDR3 has 13 amino acids. The chain's CDR3 is CASVGGHLYGYTF. The CDR3 DNA reads as TGTGCCAGCGTGGGTGGACACCTCTATGGCTACACCTTC.

CDR3 protein: CATRTSGRAYNEQFF. DNA for the CDR3: TGTGCCACTCGGACTAGCGGGAGGGCCTACAATGAGCAGTTCTTC. This chain connects TRBV19 to TRBJ2-1, with 15 nucleotides matching TRBD2. The germline CDR1 and CDR2 sequences are LNHDA and SQIVND (reference sequence). This CDR3 spans 15 amino acids. Losses at the gene ends were 10 bases for V and 2 bases for J; bases not matched to a gene: 3.

The rearrangement links TRBV5-1 to TRBJ2-1; 11 nucleotides match TRBD2. The CDR3 consists of 16 residues. Germline V CDR1 and CDR2: SGHRS, YFSETQ. After removal of 2 bases from V and 1 base from J, the junction contained 2 bases not matched to a gene. CDR3 bases: TGCGCCAGCAGCTTACTAGCGGGAGTGTCCTACAATGAGCAGTTCTTC. It specifies CASSLLAGVSYNEQFF.

The chain joins TRBV7-2 to TRBJ2-3, with D unresolved. Germline V CDR1 and CDR2: SGHTA, FQGNSA. Trimming pared 1 base from V and 3 bases from J, leaving 11 bases between. This CDR3 spans 15 amino acids. CDR3 nucleotides: TGTGCCAGCAGCTTAGATCCCCTAGGGACAGATACGCAGTATTTT. Residues: CASSLDPLGTDTQYF.